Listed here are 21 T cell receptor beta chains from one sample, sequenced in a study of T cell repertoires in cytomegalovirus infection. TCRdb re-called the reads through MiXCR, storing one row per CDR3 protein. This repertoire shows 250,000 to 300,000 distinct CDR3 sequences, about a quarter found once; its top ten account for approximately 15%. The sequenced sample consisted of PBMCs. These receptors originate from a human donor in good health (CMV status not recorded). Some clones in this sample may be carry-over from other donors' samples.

In nucleotides, the CDR3 is TGTGCCAGCATCAGGTTGGCAGATCAGAGCTATGGCTACACCTTC. Its protein is CASIRLADQSYGYTF. V usage is TRBV28 and J usage is TRBJ1-2; D remains ambiguous. The CDR3 spans 15 residues. Trimming stripped 7 bases from V and 4 bases from J, with 19 bases between. Per the germline V gene, CDR1 is MDHEN and CDR2 is SYDVKM.

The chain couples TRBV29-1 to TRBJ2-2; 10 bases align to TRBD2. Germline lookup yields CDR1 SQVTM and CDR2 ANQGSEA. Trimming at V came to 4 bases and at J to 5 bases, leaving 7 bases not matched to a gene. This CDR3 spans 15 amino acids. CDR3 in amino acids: CSVARTSGATGELFF. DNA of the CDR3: TGCAGCGTTGCCAGGACTAGCGGAGCGACCGGGGAGCTGTTTTTT.

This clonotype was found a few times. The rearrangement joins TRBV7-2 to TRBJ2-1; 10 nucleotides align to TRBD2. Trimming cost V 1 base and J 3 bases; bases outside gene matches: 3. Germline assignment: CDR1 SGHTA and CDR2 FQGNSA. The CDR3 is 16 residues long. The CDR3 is CASSLVPSGGYNEQFF. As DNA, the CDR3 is TGTGCCAGCAGCTTAGTACCTAGCGGGGGCTACAATGAGCAGTTCTTC.

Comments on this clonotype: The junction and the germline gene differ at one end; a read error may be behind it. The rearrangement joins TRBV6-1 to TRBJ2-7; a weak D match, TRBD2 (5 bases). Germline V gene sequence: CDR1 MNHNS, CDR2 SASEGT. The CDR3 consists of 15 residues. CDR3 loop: CARRQSGSPVYEQYF. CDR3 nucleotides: TGTGCCCGCAGACAAAGCGGCTCCCCTGTCTACGAGCAGTACTTC.

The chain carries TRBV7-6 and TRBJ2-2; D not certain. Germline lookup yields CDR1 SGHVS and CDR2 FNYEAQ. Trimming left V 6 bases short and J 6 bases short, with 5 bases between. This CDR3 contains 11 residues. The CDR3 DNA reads TGTGCCAGCAGGGACGCCGGGGAGCTGTTTTTT. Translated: CASRDAGELFF.

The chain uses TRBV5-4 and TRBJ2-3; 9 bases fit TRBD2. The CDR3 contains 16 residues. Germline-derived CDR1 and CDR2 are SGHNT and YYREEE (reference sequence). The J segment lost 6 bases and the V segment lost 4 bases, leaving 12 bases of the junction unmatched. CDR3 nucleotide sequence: TGTGCCAGCAGCGCTCGGCTAGCGGGGTTGTACGATACGCAGTATTTT. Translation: CASSARLAGLYDTQYF.

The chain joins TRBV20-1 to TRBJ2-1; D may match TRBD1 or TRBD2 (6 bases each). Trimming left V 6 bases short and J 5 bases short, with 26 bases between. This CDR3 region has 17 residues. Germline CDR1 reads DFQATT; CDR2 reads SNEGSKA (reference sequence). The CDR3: CSATGQLAVGNDNEQFF. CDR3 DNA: TGCAGTGCCACCGGACAGTTAGCGGTAGGGAACGACAATGAGCAGTTCTTC.

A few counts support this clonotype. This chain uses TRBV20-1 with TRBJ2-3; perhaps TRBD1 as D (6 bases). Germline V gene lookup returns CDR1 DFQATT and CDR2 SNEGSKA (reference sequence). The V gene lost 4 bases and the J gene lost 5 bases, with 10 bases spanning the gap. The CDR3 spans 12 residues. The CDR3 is CSANRAGDTQYF. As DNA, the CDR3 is TGCAGTGCTAACAGGGCGGGAGATACGCAGTATTTT.

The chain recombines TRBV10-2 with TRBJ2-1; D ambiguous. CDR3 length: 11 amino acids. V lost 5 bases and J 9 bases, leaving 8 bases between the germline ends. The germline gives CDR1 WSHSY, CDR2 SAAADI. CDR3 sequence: CASSPAGEQFF. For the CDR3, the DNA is TGCGCCAGCAGTCCGGCTGGTGAGCAGTTCTTC.

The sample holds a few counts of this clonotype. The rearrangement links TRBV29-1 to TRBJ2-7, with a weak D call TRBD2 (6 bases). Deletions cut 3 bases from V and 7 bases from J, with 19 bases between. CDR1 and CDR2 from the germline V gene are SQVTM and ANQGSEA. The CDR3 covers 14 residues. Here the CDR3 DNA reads TGCAGCGTTGACAGCGGTCTAGCGTTGCGGGAGCAGTACTTC. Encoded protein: CSVDSGLALREQYF.

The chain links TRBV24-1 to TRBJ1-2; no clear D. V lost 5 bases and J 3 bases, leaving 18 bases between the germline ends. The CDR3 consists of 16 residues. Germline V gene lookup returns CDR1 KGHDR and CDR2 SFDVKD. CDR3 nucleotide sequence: TGTGCCACCAGTGGAGTTGGCGGACGTGGGTACTATGGCTACACCTTC. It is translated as CATSGVGGRGYYGYTF.

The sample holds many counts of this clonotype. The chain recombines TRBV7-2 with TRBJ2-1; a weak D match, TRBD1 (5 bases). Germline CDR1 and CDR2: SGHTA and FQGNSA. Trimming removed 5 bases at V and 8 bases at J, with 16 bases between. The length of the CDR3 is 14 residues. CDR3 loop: CASSPGRRSYEQFF. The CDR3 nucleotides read TGTGCCAGCAGCCCAGGGCGGCGGTCGTATGAGCAGTTCTTC.

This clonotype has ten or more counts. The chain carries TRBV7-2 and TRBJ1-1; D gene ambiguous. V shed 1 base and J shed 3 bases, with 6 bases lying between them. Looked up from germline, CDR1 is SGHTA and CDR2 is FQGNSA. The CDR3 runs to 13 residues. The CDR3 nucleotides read TGTGCCAGCAGCTTAGATCTTTACACTGAAGCTTTCTTT. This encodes CASSLDLYTEAFF.

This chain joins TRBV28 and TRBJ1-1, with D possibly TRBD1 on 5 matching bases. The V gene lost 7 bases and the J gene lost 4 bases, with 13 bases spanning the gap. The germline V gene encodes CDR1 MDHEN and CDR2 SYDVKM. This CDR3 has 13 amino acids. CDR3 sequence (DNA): TGTGCCAGCACAGACGGGGCGGGCACTGAAGCTTTCTTT. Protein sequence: CASTDGAGTEAFF.

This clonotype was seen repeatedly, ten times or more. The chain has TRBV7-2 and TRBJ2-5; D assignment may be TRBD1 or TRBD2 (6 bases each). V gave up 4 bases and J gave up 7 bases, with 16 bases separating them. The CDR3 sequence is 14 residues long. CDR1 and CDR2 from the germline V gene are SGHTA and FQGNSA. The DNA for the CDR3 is TGTGCCAGCAGCTCGTCCGGGGGCGAGGTGACCCAGTACTTC. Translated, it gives CASSSSGGEVTQYF. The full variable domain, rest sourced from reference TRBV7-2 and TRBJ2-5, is GAGVSQSPSNKVTEKGKDVELRCDPISGHTALYWYRQSLGQGLEFLIYFQGNSAPDKSGLPSDRFSAERTGGSVSTLTIQRTQQEDSAVYLCASSSSGGEVTQYFGPGTRLLVL.

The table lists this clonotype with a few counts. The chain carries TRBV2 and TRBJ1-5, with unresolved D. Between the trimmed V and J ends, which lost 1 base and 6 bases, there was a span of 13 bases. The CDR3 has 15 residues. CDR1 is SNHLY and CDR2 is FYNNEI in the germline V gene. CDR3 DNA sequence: TGTGCCAGCAGTGAAGAAGGAGGTTTTGGTCAGCCCCAGCATTTT. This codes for CASSEEGGFGQPQHF.

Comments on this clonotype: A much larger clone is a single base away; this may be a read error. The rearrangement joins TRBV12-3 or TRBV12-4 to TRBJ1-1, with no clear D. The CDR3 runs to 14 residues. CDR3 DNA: TGTCCCAGCAGCCCTCAGGCGGGAAACACTGAAGCTTTCTTT. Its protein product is CPSSPQAGNTEAFF.

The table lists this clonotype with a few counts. The CDR3 sequence is CASSSQQGGTTEAFF. CDR3 DNA: TGTGCCAGCAGTTCGCAACAGGGCGGTACCACTGAAGCTTTCTTT. This chain links TRBV6-6 with TRBJ1-1, with D possibly TRBD1 on 6 matching bases. The CDR3 extends over 15 amino acids. Germline V gene data show CDR1 as MNHNY and CDR2 as SVGAGI (reference sequence). Trimming stripped 4 bases from V and 4 bases from J, with 16 bases between.

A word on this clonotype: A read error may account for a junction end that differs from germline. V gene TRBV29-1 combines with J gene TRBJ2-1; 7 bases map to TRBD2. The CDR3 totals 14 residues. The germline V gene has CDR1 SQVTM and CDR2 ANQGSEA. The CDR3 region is CSVGSTWGGNEQLF. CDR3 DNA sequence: TGCAGCGTTGGATCCACATGGGGGGGGAATGAGCAGCTCTTC.

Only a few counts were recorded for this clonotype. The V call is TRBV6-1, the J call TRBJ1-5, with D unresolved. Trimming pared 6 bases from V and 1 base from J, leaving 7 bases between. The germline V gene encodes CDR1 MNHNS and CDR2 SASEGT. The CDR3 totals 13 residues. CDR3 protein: CASSAESNQPQHF. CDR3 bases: TGTGCCAGCAGCGCGGAGAGCAATCAGCCCCAGCATTTT.

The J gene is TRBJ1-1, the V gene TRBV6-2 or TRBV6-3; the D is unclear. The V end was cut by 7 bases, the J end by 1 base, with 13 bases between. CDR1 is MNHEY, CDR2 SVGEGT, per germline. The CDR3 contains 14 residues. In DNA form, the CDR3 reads TGTGCCAGCAATAACCGATACTGGAACACTGAAGCTTTCTTT. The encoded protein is CASNNRYWNTEAFF.